This TCR beta chain was documented in a study of cytomegalovirus exposure and HLA in healthy donors. The PCR used 60 Vbeta and 13 Jbeta primers. Sequencing used immunoSEQ multiplex PCR; TCRdb keeps in-frame clones, though not all of them. This table has fewer than 200,000 clones, roughly 80% appearing once. This CDR3 spans 14 amino acids. Germline-derived CDR1 and CDR2 are MNHEY and SVGAGI. V dropped 4 bases and J dropped 4 bases, with 13 bases sitting between them. Sequencing input: PBMCs. The V and J genes are TRBV6-5 and TRBJ1-1; D may be TRBD1 (6 bases). This TCR was recovered from a girl aged 5 to 17 in good health and CMV-seropositive. The CDR3 region is CASSSRGLGTEAFF. In DNA, the CDR3 is TGTGCCAGCAGTTCCAGGGGTTTGGGCACTGAAGCTTTCTTT.